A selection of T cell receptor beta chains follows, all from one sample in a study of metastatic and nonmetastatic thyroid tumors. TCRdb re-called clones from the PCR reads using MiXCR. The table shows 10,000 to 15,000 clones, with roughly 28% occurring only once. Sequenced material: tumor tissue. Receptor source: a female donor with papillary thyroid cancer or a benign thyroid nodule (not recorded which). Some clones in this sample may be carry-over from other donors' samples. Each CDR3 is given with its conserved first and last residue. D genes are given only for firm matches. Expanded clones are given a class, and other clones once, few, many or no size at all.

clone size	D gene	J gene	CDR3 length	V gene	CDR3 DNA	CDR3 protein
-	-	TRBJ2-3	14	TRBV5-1	TGCGCCAGCAGCTTGGGGCCTAGCACAGATACGCAGTATTTT	CASSLGPSTDTQYF
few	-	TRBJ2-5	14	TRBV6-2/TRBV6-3	TGTGCCAGCAGTTACCACGAGGGCGCGGAGACCCAGTACTTC	CASSYHEGAETQYF
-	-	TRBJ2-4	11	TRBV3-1	TGTGCCAGCAGCCTTGGAGGAGGTGTAGACTTC	CASSLGGGVDF
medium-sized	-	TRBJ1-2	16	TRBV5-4	TGTGCCAGCAGGTCAGTACCCGGGACCCCAAAGGATGGCTACACCTTC	CASRSVPGTPKDGYTF
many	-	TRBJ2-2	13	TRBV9	TGTGCCAGCAGCGTAGATCTGACCGGGGAGCTGTTTTTT	CASSVDLTGELFF
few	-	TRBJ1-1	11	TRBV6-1	TGCGCCATACATGGTAACACTGAAGCTTTCTTT	CAIHGNTEAFF
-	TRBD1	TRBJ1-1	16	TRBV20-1	TGCAGTGCTAAGGATCAGGGGGCGCGGGGGAACACTGAAGCTTTCTTT	CSAKDQGARGNTEAFF
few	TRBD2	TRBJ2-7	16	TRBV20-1	TGCAGTGCTAGAGTCTGGACTAGCGGGAAAGGGTACGAGCAGTACTTC	CSARVWTSGKGYEQYF
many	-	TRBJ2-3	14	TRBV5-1	TGCGCCAGCTCTTTGGGGTGGAACACAGATACGCAGTATTTT	CASSLGWNTDTQYF
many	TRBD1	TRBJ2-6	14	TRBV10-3	TGTGCCATCAGCGACAGGGATAGGGCCAACGTCCTGACTTTC	CAISDRDRANVLTF
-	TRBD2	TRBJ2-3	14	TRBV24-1	TGTGCCACCGGGGAAGCGGGATTGTCAGATACGCAGTATTTT	CATGEAGLSDTQYF
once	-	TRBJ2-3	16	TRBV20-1	TGCAGTGCTAGAGCGGAAATGGCTAGCTTCACAGATACGCAGTATTTT	CSARAEMASFTDTQYF
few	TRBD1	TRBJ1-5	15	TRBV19	TGTGCCAGTCAGGGGGGCATCGGGGGCAATCAGCCCAAGCATTTT	CASQGGIGGNQPKHF
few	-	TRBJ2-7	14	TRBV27	TGTGCCAGCAGTAGGGCTACCAGTGCCTACGAGCAGCACTTC	CASSRATSAYEQHF
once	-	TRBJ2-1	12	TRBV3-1	TGTGTCAGCAGCCCCCAAGGGTGTGAGCAGTTCTTC	CVSSPQGCEQFF
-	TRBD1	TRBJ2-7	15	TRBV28	TGTGCCAGCAGATTGTACACAGGGGCCCCCTACGAGCAGTACTTC	CASRLYTGAPYEQYF
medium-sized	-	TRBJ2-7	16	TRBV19	TGTGCCAGTAGTATAGATGACAGTCAAACCTCCTACGAGCAGTACTTC	CASSIDDSQTSYEQYF
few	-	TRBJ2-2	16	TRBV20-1	TGCAGTGCTAGAGGGAGGCAAACTACGAACACCGGGGAGCTGTTTTTT	CSARGRQTTNTGELFF
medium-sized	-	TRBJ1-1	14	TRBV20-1	TGCAGTGCTAGAGATTGGAGGAGAGAAACTGAAGCTTTCTTT	CSARDWRRETEAFF
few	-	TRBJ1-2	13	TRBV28	TGTGCCAGCAGTTTGGCAGACAACTATGGCTACACCTTC	CASSLADNYGYTF
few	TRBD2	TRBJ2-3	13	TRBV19	TGTGCCAGCGGGACTAGCGGGAGGAATACGCAGTATTTT	CASGTSGRNTQYF
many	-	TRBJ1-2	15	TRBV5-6	TGTGCCAGCACCTCCGAGTCGGGGCGCCGGATCGGCTACACCTTC	CASTSESGRRIGYTF
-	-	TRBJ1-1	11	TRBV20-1	TGCAGTGCTCGACAGCTTATAGAAGCTTTCTTT	CSARQLIEAFF
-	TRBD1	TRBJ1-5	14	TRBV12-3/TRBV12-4	TGTGCCAGCAGTTCCGGGACAGGGCATCAGCCCCAGCATTTT	CASSSGTGHQPQHF
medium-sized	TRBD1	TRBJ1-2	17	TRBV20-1	TGCAGTGCTAGAGAAGTCGTCAGGGGGCCAGTTAACTATGGCTACACCTTC	CSAREVVRGPVNYGYTF
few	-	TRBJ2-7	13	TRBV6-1	TGTGCCAGCAGTGATCGCTTGGCCTACGAGCAGTACTTC	CASSDRLAYEQYF
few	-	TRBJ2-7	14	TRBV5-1	TGCTCCAGCATCTTGGGCGGAAAACCCTACGAGCGGTACTTC	CSSILGGKPYERYF
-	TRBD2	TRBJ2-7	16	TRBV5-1	TGCGCCAGCAGCCACACTAGCGGGAGGTATAGTGACGAGCAGTACTTC	CASSHTSGRYSDEQYF
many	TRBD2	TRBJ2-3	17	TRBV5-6	TGTGCCAGCAGCGTCAAGGGAGCGGGAGCTTTAACTACTACGCAGTATTTT	CASSVKGAGALTTTQYF
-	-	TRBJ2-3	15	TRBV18	TGTGCCAGCTCAACGGTCACTGATTTGTCAGATACGCAGTATTTT	CASSTVTDLSDTQYF
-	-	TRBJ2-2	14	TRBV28	TGTGCCAGCAAAGGGTCAGGGCACACCGGGGAGCTGTTTTTT	CASKGSGHTGELFF
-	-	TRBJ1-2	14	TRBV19	-	CPSSRQGTVYGCTF
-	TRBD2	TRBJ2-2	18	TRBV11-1	TGTGCCAGCAGTTATCAAAACGTAGCGGGAGTACGCACCGGGGAGCTGTTTTTT	CASSYQNVAGVRTGELFF
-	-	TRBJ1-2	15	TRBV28	TGTGCCAGCAGTTTAGCGGGGGGCGCGGGCTGTGTCTACACCTTC	CASSLAGGAGCVYTF
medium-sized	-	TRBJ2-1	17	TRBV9	TGTGCCAGCAGCGTAGAGGTCAGACCGGATTCCTACAATGAGCAGTTCTTC	CASSVEVRPDSYNEQFF
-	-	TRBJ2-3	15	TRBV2	TGTGCCAGCTGGACAGTCTCGGGCCGTTCATATACGCAGTATTTT	CASWTVSGRSYTQYF
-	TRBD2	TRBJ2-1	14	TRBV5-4	TGTGCCAGCAGGCGGGAGAAGACCTACAATGAGCAGTTCTTC	CASRREKTYNEQFF
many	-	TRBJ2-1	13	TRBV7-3	TGTGCCAGCAGCTTGTTCCGGGATAATGAGCAGTTCTTC	CASSLFRDNEQFF
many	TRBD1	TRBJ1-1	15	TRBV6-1	TGTGCCAGCAGTGAAGCCGGGACAGGGGGCGCGTGGATGGTCTTT	CASSEAGTGGAWMVF
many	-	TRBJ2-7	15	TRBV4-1	TGCGCCAGCAGCTCCCCCGGGGTTAGCTCCTACGAGCAGTACTTC	CASSSPGVSSYEQYF
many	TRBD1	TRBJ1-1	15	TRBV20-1	TGCAGTGCCGAACAGGGGGTTTTGAGGAACACTGAAGCTTTCTTT	CSAEQGVLRNTEAFF